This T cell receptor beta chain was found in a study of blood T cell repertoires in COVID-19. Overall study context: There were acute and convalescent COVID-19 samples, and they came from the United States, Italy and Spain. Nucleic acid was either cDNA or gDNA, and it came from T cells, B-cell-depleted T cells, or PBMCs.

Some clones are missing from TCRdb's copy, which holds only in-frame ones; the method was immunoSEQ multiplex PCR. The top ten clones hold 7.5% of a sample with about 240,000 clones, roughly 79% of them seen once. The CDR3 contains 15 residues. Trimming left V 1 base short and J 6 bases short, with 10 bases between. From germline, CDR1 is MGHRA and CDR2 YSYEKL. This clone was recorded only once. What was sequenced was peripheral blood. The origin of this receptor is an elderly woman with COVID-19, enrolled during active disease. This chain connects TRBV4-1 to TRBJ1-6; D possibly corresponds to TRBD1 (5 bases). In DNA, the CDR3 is TGCGCCAGCAGCCAAGTGGCAGGGATTAATTCACCCCTCCACTTT. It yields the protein CASSQVAGINSPLHF.